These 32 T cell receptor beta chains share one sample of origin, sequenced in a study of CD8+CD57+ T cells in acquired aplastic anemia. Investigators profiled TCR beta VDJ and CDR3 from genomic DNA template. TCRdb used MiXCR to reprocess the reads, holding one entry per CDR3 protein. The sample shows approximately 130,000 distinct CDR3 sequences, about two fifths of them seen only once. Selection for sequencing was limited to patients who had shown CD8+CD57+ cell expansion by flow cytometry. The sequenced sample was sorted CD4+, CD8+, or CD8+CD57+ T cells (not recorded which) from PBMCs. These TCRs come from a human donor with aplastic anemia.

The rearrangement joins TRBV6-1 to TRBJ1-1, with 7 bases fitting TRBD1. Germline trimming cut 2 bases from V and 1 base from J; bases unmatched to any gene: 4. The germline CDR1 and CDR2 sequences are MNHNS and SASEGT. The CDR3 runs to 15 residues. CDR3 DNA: TGTGCCAGCAGTGAATTGGGGACAGCGAACACTGAAGCTTTCTTT. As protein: CASSELGTANTEAFF.

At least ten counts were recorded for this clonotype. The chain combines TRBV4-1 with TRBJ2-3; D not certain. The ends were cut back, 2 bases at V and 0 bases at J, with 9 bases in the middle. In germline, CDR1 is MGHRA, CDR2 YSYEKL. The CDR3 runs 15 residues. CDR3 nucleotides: TGCGCCAGCAGCCAAATCGACACTAGCACAGATACGCAGTATTTT. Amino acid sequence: CASSQIDTSTDTQYF.

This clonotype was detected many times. CDR3 DNA sequence: TGCGCCAGCAGCCAACAGGAGGGGGGCCGCGAGACCCAGTACTTC. Encoded protein: CASSQQEGGRETQYF. The chain links TRBV4-3 to TRBJ2-5; D is possibly TRBD1 or TRBD2 (6 bases each). From germline, CDR1 is LGHNA and CDR2 YSLEER. V dropped 2 bases and J dropped 5 bases, with 15 bases sitting between them. The CDR3 consists of 15 residues.

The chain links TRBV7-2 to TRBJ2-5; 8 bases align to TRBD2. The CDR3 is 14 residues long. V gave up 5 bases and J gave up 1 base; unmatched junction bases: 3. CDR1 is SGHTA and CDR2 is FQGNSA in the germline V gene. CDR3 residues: CASSPGLAQETQYF. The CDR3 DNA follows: TGTGCCAGCAGCCCTGGACTAGCCCAAGAGACCCAGTACTTC.

The CDR3 loop reads CASSSTSGGYEQYV. CDR3 nucleotides: TGTGCCAGTAGTTCGACTAGCGGGGGCTACGAGCAGTACGTC. The chain joins TRBV19 to TRBJ2-7; 12 nucleotides match TRBD2. Unmatched junction bases numbered 2, after V lost 5 bases and J lost 3 bases. CDR3 length: 14 residues. CDR1 is LNHDA and CDR2 is SQIVND in the germline V gene (reference sequence).

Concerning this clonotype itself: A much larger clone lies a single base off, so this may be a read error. CDR3 nucleotide sequence: TGTGCCAGCATCCCCTGGAAGGACCTTAATAGCAATCAGCCCCAGTATTTT. Its translation: CASIPWKDLNSNQPQYF. V is TRBV6-1 and J is TRBJ1-5; D is uncertain. The J call may be mistaken, given a closer DNA end match to TRBJ2-3. CDR3 size: 17 residues. In germline, CDR1 is MNHNS, CDR2 SASEGT.

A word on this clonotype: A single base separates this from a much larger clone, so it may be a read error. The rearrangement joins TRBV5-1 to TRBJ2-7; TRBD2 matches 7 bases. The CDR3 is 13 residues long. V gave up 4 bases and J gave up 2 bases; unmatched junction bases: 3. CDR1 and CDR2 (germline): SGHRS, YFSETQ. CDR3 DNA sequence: TGCGCCAGCAGCGGGGGGGACCCCTACGAGCAGTACTTC. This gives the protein CASSGGDPYEQYF.

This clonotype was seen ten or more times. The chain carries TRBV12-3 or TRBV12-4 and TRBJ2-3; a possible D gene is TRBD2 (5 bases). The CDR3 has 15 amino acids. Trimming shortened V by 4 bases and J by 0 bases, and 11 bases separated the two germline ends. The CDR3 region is CASSSFRGSTDTQYF. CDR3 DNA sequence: TGTGCCAGCAGTTCCTTCCGCGGGAGCACAGATACGCAGTATTTT.

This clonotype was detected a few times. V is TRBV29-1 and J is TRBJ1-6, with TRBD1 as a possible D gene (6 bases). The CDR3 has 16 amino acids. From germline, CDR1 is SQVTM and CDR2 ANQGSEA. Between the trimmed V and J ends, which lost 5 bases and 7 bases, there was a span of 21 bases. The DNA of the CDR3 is TGCAGCGTTCCGAAAGGGGGTTCGGCGAGGAATTCACCCCTCCACTTT. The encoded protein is CSVPKGGSARNSPLHF.

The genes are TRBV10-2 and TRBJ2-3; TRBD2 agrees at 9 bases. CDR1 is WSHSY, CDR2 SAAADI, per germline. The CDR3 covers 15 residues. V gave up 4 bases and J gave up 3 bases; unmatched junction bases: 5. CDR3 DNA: TGCGCCAGCAGTGGGGTAGCGGGGGAGACAGATACGCAGTATTTT. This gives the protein CASSGVAGETDTQYF.

The CDR3 coding sequence is TGCAGCGTGGGGACGGGGTCCGAGCAGTACTTC. Its protein product is CSVGTGSEQYF. J is TRBJ2-7 and V is TRBV29-1; D is perhaps TRBD1 or TRBD2 (5 bases each). The germline V gene has CDR1 SQVTM and CDR2 ANQGSEA. V was shortened by 6 bases and J by 6 bases, with 12 bases between the two germline ends. The CDR3 runs to 11 residues.

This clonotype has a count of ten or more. The CDR3 loop reads CASSPRTAKVWPQHF. The DNA for the CDR3 is TGTGCCAGCAGTCCGCGGACAGCCAAGGTATGGCCCCAGCATTTT. V is TRBV6-1 and J is TRBJ1-5; TRBD1 might be the D (6 bases). V dropped 5 bases and J dropped 9 bases, with 20 bases sitting between them. The CDR3 runs 15 residues. CDR1 and CDR2 from the germline V gene are MNHNS and SASEGT.

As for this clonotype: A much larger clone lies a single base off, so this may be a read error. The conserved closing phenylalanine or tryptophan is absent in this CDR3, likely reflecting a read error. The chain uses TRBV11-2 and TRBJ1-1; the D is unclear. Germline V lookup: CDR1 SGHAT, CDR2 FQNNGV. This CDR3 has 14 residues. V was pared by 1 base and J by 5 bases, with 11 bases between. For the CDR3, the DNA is TGTGCCAGCAGCTTAGTGGGCCCGGGGACTGAAGCTTTCTCT. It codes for CASSLVGPGTEAFS.

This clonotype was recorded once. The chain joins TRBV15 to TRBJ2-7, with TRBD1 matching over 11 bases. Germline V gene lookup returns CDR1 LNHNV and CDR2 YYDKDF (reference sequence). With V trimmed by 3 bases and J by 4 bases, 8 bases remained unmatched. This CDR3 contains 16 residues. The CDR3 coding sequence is TGTGCCACCAGCAGCCCCCGGGACAGGGGGGGTTACGAGCAGTACTTC. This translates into CATSSPRDRGGYEQYF.

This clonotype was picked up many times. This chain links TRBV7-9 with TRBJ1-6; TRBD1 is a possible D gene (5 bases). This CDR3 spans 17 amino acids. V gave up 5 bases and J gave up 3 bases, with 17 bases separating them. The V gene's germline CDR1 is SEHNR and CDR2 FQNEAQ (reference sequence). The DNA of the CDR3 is TGTGCCAGCAGCCTAAGACTGGGGCAGGACTATAATTCACCCCTCCACTTT. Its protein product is CASSLRLGQDYNSPLHF.

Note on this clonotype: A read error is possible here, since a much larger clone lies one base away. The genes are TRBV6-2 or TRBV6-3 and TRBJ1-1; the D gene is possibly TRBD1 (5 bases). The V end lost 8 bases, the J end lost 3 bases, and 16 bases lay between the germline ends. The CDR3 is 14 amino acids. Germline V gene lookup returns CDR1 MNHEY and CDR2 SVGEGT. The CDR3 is CASVVGATHTEAFF. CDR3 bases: TGTGCCAGCGTCGTCGGGGCTACGCACACTGAAGCTTTCTTT.

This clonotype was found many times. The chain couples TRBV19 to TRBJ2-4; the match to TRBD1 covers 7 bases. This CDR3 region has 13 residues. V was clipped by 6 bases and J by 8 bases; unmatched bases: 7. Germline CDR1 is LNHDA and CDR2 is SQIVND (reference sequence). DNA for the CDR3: TGTGCCAGTAGCTCGACAGGGTATGACATTCAGTACTTC. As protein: CASSSTGYDIQYF.

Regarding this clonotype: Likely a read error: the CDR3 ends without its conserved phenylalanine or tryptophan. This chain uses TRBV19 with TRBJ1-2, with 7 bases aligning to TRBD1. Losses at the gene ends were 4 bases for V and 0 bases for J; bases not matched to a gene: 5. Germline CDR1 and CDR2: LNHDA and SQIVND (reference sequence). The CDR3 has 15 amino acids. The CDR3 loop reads CASSTKTGTNYGYTL. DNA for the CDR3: TGTGCCAGTAGTACAAAGACAGGGACTAACTATGGCTACACCCTC.

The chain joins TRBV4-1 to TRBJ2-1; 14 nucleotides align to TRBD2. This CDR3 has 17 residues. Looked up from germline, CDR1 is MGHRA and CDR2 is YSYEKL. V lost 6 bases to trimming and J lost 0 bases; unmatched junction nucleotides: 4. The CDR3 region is CASRTSGGAGSYNEQFF. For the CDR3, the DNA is TGCGCCAGCAGGACTAGCGGGGGGGCCGGCTCCTACAATGAGCAGTTCTTC.

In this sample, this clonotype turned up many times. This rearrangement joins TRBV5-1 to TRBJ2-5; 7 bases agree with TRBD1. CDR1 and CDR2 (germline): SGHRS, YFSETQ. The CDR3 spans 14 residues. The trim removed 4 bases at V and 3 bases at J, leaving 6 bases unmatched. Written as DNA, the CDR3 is TGCGCCAGCAGCCATCAGGGGGAGAAAGAGACCCAGTACTTC. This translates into CASSHQGEKETQYF.

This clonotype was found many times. The CDR3 DNA reads as TGTGCCAGCTCACCGGGACGGGACTACGAGCAGTACGTC. Translating it yields CASSPGRDYEQYV. The V call is TRBV18, the J call TRBJ2-7; D might be TRBD1 or TRBD2, each matching 5 bases. Germline V gene sequence: CDR1 KGHSH, CDR2 LQKENI. Between the trimmed V and J ends, which lost 3 bases and 3 bases, there was a span of 9 bases. This CDR3 contains 13 residues.

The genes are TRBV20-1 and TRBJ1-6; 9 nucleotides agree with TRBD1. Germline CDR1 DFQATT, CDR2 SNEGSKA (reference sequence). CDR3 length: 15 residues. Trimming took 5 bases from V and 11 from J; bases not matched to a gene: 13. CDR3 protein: CSAAANRGLRTPLHF. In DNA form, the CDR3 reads TGCAGTGCTGCGGCAAACAGGGGGCTCCGGACACCCCTCCACTTT.

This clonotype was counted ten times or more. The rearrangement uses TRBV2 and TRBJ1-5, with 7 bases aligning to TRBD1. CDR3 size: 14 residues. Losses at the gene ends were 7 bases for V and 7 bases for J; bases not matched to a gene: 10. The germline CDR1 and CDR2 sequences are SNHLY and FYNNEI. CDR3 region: CASTREGGYQPQHF. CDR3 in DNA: TGTGCCAGCACCAGGGAAGGGGGCTACCAGCCCCAGCATTTT.

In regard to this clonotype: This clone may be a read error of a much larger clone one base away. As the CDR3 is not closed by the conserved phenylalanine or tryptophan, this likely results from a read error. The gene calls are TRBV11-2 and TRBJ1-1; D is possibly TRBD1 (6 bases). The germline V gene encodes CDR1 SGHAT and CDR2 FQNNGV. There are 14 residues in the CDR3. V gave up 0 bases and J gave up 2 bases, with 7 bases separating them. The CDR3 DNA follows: TGTGCCAGCAGCTTAGAACAGGGCAACACTGAAGCTTTCCTT. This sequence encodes CASSLEQGNTEAFL.

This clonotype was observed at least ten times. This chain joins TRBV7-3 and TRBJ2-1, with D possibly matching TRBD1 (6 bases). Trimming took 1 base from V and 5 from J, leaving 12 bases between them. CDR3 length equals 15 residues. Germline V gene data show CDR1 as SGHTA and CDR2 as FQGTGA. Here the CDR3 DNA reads TGTGCCAGCAGCTTAAGAGGGGGTTCCGACAATGAGCAGTTCTTC. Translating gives CASSLRGGSDNEQFF.

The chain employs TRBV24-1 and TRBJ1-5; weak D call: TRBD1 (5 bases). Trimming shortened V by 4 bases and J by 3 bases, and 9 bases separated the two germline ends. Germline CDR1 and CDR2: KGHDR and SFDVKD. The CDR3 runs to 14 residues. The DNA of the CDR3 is TGTGCCACCAGTGACCGGGACTTCAATCAGCCCCAGCATTTT. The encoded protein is CATSDRDFNQPQHF.

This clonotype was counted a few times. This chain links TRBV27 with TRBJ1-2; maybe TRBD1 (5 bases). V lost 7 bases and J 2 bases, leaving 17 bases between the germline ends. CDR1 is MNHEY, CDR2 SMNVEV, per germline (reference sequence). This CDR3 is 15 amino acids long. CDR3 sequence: CASTQSPTENYGYTF. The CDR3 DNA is TGTGCCAGCACCCAATCCCCGACAGAAAACTATGGCTACACCTTC.

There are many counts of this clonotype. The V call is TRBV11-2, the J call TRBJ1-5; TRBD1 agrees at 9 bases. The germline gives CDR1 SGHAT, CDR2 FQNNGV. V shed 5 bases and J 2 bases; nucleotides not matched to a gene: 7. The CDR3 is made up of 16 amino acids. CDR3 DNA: TGTGCCAGCAGCCCCCAACAGGGGGCAGGCAATCAGCCCCAGCATTTT. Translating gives CASSPQQGAGNQPQHF.

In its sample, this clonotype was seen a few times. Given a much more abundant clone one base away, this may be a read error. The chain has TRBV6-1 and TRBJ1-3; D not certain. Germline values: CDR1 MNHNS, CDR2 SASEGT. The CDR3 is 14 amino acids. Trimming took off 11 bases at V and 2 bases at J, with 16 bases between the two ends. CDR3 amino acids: CAGTSGDTGNTIYF. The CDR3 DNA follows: TGTGCCGGCACGTCCGGGGATACTGGAAACACCATATATTTT.

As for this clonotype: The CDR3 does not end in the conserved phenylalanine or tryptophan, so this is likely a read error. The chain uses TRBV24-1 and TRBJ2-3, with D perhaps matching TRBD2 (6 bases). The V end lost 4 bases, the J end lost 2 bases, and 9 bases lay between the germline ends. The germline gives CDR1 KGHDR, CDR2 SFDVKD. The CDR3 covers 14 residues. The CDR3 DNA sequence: TGTGCCACCAGTGAGAGGAGGGACACAGATACGCAGTATTCT. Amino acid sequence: CATSERRDTDTQYS.

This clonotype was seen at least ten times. CDR3 residues: CASSETPPRGYTF. The CDR3 DNA is TGTGCCAGCAGTGAAACACCCCCCCGTGGCTACACCTTC. The chain joins TRBV25-1 to TRBJ1-2; D is uncertain. Trimming took 2 bases from V and 7 from J, leaving 11 bases between them. There are 13 residues in the CDR3. Germline V gene lookup returns CDR1 MGHDK and CDR2 SYGVNS.

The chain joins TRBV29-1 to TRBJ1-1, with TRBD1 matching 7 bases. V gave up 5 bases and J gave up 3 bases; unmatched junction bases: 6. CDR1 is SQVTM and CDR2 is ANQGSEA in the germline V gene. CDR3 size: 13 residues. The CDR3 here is CSVRQGKDTEAFF. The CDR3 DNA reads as TGCAGCGTTCGACAGGGTAAGGACACTGAAGCTTTCTTT.